This T cell receptor (beta chain) was recorded in a study of cytomegalovirus exposure and HLA in healthy donors. Sequencing was performed with immunoSEQ multiplex PCR; in TCRdb, only in-frame clones are kept and a portion is missing. The sample holds around 86,000 clones, about 93% seen once. This TCR derives from a woman in her twenties or thirties in good health and CMV-seropositive. Sample: PBMCs.

The CDR3 bases are TGTGCCAGCAGCGTACTAGCGGAAAACAATGAGCAGTTCTTC. Translation: CASSVLAENNEQFF. The chain joins TRBV9 to TRBJ2-1; 7 nucleotides agree with TRBD2. Germline values: CDR1 SGDLS, CDR2 YYNGEE. V lost 1 base and J lost 5; bases outside the gene matches: 3. CDR3 length equals 14 residues.